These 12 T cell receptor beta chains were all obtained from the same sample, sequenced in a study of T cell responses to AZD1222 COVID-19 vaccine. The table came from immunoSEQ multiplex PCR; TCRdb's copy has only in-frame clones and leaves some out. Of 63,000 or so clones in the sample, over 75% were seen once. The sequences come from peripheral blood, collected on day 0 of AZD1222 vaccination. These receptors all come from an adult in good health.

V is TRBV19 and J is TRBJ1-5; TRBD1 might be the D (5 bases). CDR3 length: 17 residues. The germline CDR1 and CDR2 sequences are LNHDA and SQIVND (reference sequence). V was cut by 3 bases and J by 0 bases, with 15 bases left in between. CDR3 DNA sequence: TGTGCCAGTAGTATGGGGCGGGGCCGCCTTAGCAATCAGCCCCAGCATTTT. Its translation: CASSMGRGRLSNQPQHF.

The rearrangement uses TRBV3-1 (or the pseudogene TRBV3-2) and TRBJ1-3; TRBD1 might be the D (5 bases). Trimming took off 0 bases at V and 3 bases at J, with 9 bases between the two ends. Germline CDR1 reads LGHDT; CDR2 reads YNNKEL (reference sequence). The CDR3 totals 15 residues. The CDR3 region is CASSQDAGFGNTIYF. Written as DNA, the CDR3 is TGTGCCAGCAGCCAAGACGCAGGGTTTGGAAACACCATATATTTT.

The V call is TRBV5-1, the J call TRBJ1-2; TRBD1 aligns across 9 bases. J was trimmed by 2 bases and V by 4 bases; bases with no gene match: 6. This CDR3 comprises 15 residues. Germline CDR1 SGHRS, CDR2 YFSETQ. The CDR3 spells CASSPTTGGNYGYTF. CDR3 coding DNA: TGCGCCAGCAGCCCAACGACAGGGGGAAACTATGGCTACACCTTC.

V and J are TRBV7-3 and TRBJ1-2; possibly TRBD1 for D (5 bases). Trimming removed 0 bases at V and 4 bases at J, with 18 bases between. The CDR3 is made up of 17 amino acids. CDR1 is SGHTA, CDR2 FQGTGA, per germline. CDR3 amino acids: CASSLTPGPPSLYGYTF. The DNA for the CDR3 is TGTGCCAGCAGCTTAACTCCAGGGCCCCCAAGTCTCTATGGCTACACCTTC.

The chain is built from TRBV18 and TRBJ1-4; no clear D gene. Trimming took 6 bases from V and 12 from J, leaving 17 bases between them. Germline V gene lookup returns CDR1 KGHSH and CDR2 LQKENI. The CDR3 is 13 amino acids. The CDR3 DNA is TGTGCCAGCTCTCCCAGGTTTATGCAGGAACTGTTTTTT. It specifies CASSPRFMQELFF. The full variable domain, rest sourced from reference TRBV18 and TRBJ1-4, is NAGVMQNPRHLVRRRGQEARLRCSPMKGHSHVYWYRQLPEEGLKFMVYLQKENIIDESGMPKERFSAEFPKEGPSILRIQQVVRGDSAAYFCASSPRFMQELFFGSGTQLSVL.

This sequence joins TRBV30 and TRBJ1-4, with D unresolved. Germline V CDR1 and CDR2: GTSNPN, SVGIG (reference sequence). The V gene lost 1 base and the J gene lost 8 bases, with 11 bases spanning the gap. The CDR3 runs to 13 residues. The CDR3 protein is CAWSGVEGEKLFF. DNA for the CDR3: TGTGCCTGGAGTGGTGTGGAAGGGGAAAAACTGTTTTTT.

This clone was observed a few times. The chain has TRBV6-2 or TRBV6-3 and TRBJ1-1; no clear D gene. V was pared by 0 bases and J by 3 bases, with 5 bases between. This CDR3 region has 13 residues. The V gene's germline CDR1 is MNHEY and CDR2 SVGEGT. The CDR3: CASSYSRDTEAFF. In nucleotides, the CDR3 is TGTGCCAGCAGTTACTCGAGAGACACTGAAGCTTTCTTT.

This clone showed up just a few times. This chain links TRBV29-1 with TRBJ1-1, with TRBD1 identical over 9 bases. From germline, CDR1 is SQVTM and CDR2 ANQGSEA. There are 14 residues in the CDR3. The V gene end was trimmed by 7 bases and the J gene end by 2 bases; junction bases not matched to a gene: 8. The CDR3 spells CSATRGQGNTEAFF. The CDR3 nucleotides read TGCAGCGCTACACGGGGACAGGGCAACACTGAAGCTTTCTTT.

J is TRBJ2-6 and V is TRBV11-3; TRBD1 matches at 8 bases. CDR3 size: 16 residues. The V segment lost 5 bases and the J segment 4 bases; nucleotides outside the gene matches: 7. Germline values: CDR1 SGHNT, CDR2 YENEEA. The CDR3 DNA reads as TGTGCCAGCAGCCCGGAGACAGGGGTCGGGGCCAACGTCCTGACTTTC. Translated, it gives CASSPETGVGANVLTF.

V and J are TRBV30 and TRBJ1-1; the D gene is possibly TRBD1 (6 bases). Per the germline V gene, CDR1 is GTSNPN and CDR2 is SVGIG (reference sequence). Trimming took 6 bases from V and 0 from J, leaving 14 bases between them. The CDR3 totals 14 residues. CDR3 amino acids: CACPRGAMNTEAFF. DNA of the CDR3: TGTGCCTGCCCCAGGGGCGCAATGAACACTGAAGCTTTCTTT.

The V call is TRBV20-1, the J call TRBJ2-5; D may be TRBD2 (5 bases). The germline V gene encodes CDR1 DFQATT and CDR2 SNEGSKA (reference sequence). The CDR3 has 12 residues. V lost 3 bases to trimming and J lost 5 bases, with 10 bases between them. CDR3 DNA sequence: TGCAGTGCTAGTAGGGAGTTTGAGACCCAGTACTTC. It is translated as CSASREFETQYF.

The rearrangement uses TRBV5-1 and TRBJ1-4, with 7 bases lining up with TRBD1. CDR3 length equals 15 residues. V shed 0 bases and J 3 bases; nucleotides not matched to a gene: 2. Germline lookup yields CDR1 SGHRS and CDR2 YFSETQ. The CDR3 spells CASSLAGGSNEKLFF. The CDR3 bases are TGCGCCAGCAGCTTGGCAGGGGGGTCTAATGAAAAACTGTTTTTT. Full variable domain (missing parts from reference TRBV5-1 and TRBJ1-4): KAGVTQTPRYLIKTRGQQVTLSCSPISGHRSVSWYQQTPGQGLQFLFEYFSETQRNKGNFPGRFSGRQFSNSRSEMNVSTLELGDSALYLCASSLAGGSNEKLFFGSGTQLSVL.